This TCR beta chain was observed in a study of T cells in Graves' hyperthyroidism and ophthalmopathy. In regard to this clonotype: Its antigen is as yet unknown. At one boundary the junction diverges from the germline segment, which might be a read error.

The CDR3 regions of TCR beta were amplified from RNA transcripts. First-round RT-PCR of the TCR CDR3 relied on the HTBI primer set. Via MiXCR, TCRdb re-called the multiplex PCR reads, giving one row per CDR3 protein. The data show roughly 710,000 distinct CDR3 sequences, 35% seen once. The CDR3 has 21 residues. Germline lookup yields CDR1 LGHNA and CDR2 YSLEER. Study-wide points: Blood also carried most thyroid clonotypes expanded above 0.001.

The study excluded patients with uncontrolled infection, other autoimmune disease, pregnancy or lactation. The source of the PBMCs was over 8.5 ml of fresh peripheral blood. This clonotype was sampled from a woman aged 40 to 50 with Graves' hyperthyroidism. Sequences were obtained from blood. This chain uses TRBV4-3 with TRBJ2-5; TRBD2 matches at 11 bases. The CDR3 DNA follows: TGCGCCAGCAGCCATTGGGCCATGGCGGGTCTAGCGGGGGGTTCCCAAGAGACCCAGTACTTT. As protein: CASSHWAMAGLAGGSQETQYF.